These T cell receptor beta chains were read from a single sample in a study of T cell repertoires in cytomegalovirus infection. MiXCR was run by TCRdb on the reads, yielding one entry per CDR3 protein. The profile shows some 200,000 distinct CDR3 sequences, roughly two fifths of them singletons. These receptors' targets are unknown. The sample in question was CD8+ T cells from cultured PBMCs, obtained from culture after CMV antigen stimulation. Receptors originate from a human donor in good health (CMV status not recorded). Some clones in this sample may be carry-over from other donors' samples. Both conserved end residues are part of each CDR3. A D gene is named only where the DNA matches it firmly. Rows give clone size only sometimes, using once, few, many, or a class for an expanded clone.

clone_size j_call v_call d_call cdr3_aa cdr3_nt
NA TRBJ1-1 TRBV5-6 NA CASCPSGTTEAFF TGTGCCAGCTGTCCCAGTGGGACCACTGAAGCTTTCTTT
few TRBJ1-5 TRBV7-8 NA CASSGSVGRNQPQHF TGTGCCAGCAGCGGGAGTGTGGGTCGCAATCAGCCCCAGCATTTT
NA TRBJ2-6 TRBV9 NA CASSVDKGPESGANVLTF TGTGCCAGCAGCGTAGACAAGGGCCCGGAATCTGGGGCCAACGTCCTGACTTTC
NA TRBJ1-5 TRBV6-8 NA CASSYSIGDQPQHF TGTGCCAGCAGTTACTCGATCGGGGATCAGCCCCAGCATTTT
NA TRBJ2-5 TRBV6-1 NA CASSYGGEETQYF TGTGCCAGCAGTTACGGCGGGGAAGAGACCCAGTACTTC
NA TRBJ1-2 TRBV4-1 NA CASSQDVANYGYTF TGCGCCAGCAGCCAAGATGTCGCTAACTATGGCTACACCTTC
NA TRBJ2-7 TRBV7-2 NA CASSLEGAAGPYEQYF TGTGCCAGCAGCTTAGAAGGGGCGGCGGGACCCTACGAGCAGTACTTC
many TRBJ1-1 TRBV7-6 NA CASSLSSNTEAFF TGTGCCAGCAGCTTAAGCTCAAACACTGAAGCTTTCTTT
NA TRBJ2-3 TRBV11-2 NA CASSLDTTDTQYF TGTGCCAGCAGCTTAGACACCACAGATACGCAGTATTTT
NA TRBJ2-4 TRBV19 NA CASSWWATDLAKNIQYF TGTGCCAGTAGTTGGTGGGCGACGGATCTAGCCAAAAACATTCAGTACTTC
few TRBJ1-2 TRBV29-1 NA CSVEARTLGYTF TGCAGCGTTGAAGCCAGAACCCTCGGCTACACCTTC
few TRBJ2-2 TRBV7-2 TRBD1 CASSYGTGAFTGELFF TGTGCCAGCAGCTACGGGACAGGGGCCTTCACCGGGGAGCTGTTTTTT
NA TRBJ2-2 TRBV6-1 TRBD1 CASYDRGSNTGELFF TGTGCCAGCTATGACAGGGGAAGTAACACCGGGGAGCTGTTTTTT
NA TRBJ1-6 TRBV11-2 NA CASSIPTGNSPLHF TGTGCCAGCAGCATACCGACTGGGAATTCACCCCTCCACTTT
NA TRBJ2-1 TRBV2 NA CARTGSQNEQFF TGTGCCAGAACTGGCAGCCAGAATGAGCAGTTCTTC
few TRBJ1-5 TRBV2 NA CASHPRGRGSNQPQHF TGTGCCAGTCACCCCCGGGGACGCGGGAGCAATCAGCCCCAGCATTTT
NA TRBJ2-1 TRBV7-3 NA CASSLLGRYNEQFF TGTGCCAGCAGCTTACTAGGACGTTACAATGAGCAGTTCTTC
many TRBJ1-3 TRBV7-8 NA CASSLDAVFSGNTIYF TGTGCCAGCAGCTTAGACGCAGTTTTCTCTGGAAACACCATATATTTT
NA TRBJ1-1 TRBV7-2 NA CASSLSVGNTEAFF TGTGCCAGCAGCTTGTCCGTAGGGAACACTGAAGCTTTCTTT
NA TRBJ2-2 TRBV7-3 TRBD2 CASSSTSGEDTGVLFF TGTGCCAGCAGCTCAACTAGCGGGGAAGACACCGGGGTGCTGTTTTTT
NA TRBJ2-7 TRBV19 TRBD2 CASSPRLAGRSEQYF TGTGCCAGTAGTCCTAGACTAGCGGGAAGGAGCGAGCAGTACTTC
few TRBJ1-4 TRBV7-3 NA CASSLIGWGIEMEKLFF TGTGCCAGCAGCTTAATCGGATGGGGGATCGAAATGGAAAAACTGTTTTTT
NA TRBJ2-3 TRBV15 NA CATSSPLLTDTQYF TGTGCCACCAGCTCCCCACTCCTCACAGATACGCAGTATTTT
few TRBJ2-2 TRBV7-6 NA CATLEGGTGELFF TGTGCCACCCTCGAAGGGGGCACCGGGGAGCTGTTTTTT
few TRBJ2-3 TRBV4-2 NA CASSQEERSDTQYF TGTGCCAGCAGCCAAGAAGAGCGGTCAGATACGCAGTATTTT
NA TRBJ2-1 TRBV7-6 TRBD1 CASSLRGPTGNEQFF TGTGCCAGCAGCTTAAGGGGGCCGACGGGCAATGAGCAGTTCTTC
NA TRBJ2-5 TRBV4-2 TRBD2 CASSQTGLAGGRETQYF TGTGCCAGCAGCCAAACCGGCCTAGCGGGAGGGCGGGAGACCCAGTACTTC
NA TRBJ1-5 TRBV12-3/TRBV12-4 NA CASSRGALEEGNQPQHF TGTGCCAGCTCCCGGGGGGCACTCGAAGAGGGCAATCAGCCCCAGCATTTT
few TRBJ2-1 TRBV19 TRBD1 CASSLQPGQGHNEQFF TGTGCCAGTAGTCTCCAGCCGGGACAGGGACACAATGAGCAGTTCTTC
NA TRBJ2-1 TRBV27 NA CASSSLERQFF TGTGCCAGCAGTTCCCTAGAACGGCAGTTCTTC
few TRBJ2-2 TRBV6-1 NA CASSQPFDTGELFF TGTGCCAGCAGTCAGCCTTTCGACACCGGGGAGCTGTTTTTT
NA TRBJ1-2 TRBV2 NA CASSSGFGYGYTF TGTGCCAGCAGTTCAGGGTTCGGCTATGGCTACACCTTC
NA TRBJ2-1 TRBV11-2 NA CASSSEPYNEQFF TGTGCCAGCAGCTCAGAACCATACAATGAGCAGTTCTTC
NA TRBJ1-5 TRBV20-1 NA CSARTGRYQHF TGCAGTGCTAGGACGGGTCGGTACCAGCATTTT
NA TRBJ2-2 TRBV15 TRBD2 CATSNSGSGTGELFF TGTGCCACCAGCAACAGCGGGAGCGGGACCGGGGAGCTGTTTTTT
NA TRBJ2-7 TRBV28 TRBD2 CASRGLAALMYF TGTGCCAGCAGGGGACTAGCGGCCCTAATGTACTTC
NA TRBJ2-7 TRBV20-1 TRBD1 CSAGLRDRGHEQYF TGCAGTGCTGGCCTCCGGGACAGGGGCCACGAGCAGTACTTC
NA TRBJ2-1 TRBV6-1 NA CASGTALYNEQFF TGTGCCAGCGGGACGGCCTTATACAATGAGCAGTTCTTC
NA TRBJ1-1 TRBV7-2 NA CASSPGTEASF TGTGCCAGCAGCCCCGGCACTGAAGCTTCCTTT
NA TRBJ2-5 TRBV19 TRBD1 CASQGAVETQYF TGTGCCAGTCAGGGGGCCGTAGAGACCCAGTACTTC
NA TRBJ2-1 TRBV9 NA CASSVATNLGYNEQFF TGTGCCAGCAGCGTAGCTACCAATTTAGGGTACAATGAGCAGTTCTTC
NA TRBJ2-2 TRBV28 NA CASSFFGEGTGELFF TGTGCCAGCTCCTTCTTCGGGGAAGGCACCGGGGAGCTGTTTTTT
NA TRBJ2-7 TRBV28 TRBD2 CASSPRGGLYEQYF TGTGCCAGCAGCCCCCGGGGGGGCCTTTACGAGCAGTACTTC
NA TRBJ2-5 TRBV5-8 NA CASSLATVAVKETQYF TGTGCCAGCAGCTTGGCCACGGTAGCTGTTAAAGAGACCCAGTACTTC
NA TRBJ2-5 TRBV27 NA CASSLRGFGETQYF TGTGCCAGCAGTTTACGGGGGTTTGGGGAGACCCAGTACTTC
once TRBJ2-5 TRBV4-2 NA CASSQDRHSQETQYF TGTGCCAGCAGCCAAGATAGACACTCACAAGAGACCCAGTACTTC
few TRBJ2-2 TRBV6-5 TRBD1 CASSSRGRNTGELFF TGTGCCAGCAGTTCCAGGGGGCGCAATACCGGGGAGCTGTTTTTT
NA TRBJ2-2 TRBV27 NA CASSLTAYNTGELFF TGTGCCAGCAGTTTAACAGCCTATAACACCGGGGAGCTGTTTTTT
NA TRBJ1-2 TRBV27 NA CASSSTPVHGYTF TGTGCCAGCAGTTCAACACCAGTACATGGCTACACCTTC
NA TRBJ2-1 TRBV7-8 TRBD1 CASSLDRGKGYDYNEQFF TGTGCCAGCAGCTTAGACAGGGGGAAGGGGTACGACTACAATGAGCAGTTCTTC
NA TRBJ1-5 TRBV19 NA CASRARGYEDQPQHF TGTGCCAGTAGGGCGAGGGGGTATGAGGATCAGCCCCAGCATTTT
NA TRBJ2-3 TRBV5-1 TRBD2 CASSWSVGGGAAPDTQYF TGCGCCAGCAGCTGGAGCGTTGGCGGGGGGGCAGCTCCAGATACGCAGTATTTT